What follows describes a single T cell receptor (beta chain). Its specificity is unknown. PCR amplification relied on 60 Vbeta primers (plus 13 Jbeta primers). Libraries were prepared by immunoSEQ multiplex PCR; TCRdb keeps only in-frame clonotypes and omits some of them. The sample has fewer than 140,000 clones, approximately 79% seen once. These data originate in a study of cytomegalovirus exposure and HLA in healthy donors. Study outcomes and limitations: A list of approximately 160 TCR beta chains associated with cytomegalovirus was given. Within a later analysis, the majority of CMV-associated TCR beta chains appeared HLA-restricted. Analysis was performed later, and it showed HLA-associated TCR beta chains to be more clonally expanded than equally common others.

Sequencing was done on a sample of PBMCs. The sequence was obtained from a man aged 60 to 75 in good health and CMV-seronegative.

Here the CDR3 reads CASTPVAPGGTEAFF. Written as DNA, the CDR3 is TGTGCCAGCACCCCCGTAGCCCCTGGAGGCACTGAAGCTTTCTTT. The chain combines TRBV27 with TRBJ1-1; no firm D call. This CDR3 has 15 amino acids. V lost 7 bases and J 4 bases, leaving 19 bases between the germline ends. Germline-derived CDR1 and CDR2 are MNHEY and SMNVEV (reference sequence).